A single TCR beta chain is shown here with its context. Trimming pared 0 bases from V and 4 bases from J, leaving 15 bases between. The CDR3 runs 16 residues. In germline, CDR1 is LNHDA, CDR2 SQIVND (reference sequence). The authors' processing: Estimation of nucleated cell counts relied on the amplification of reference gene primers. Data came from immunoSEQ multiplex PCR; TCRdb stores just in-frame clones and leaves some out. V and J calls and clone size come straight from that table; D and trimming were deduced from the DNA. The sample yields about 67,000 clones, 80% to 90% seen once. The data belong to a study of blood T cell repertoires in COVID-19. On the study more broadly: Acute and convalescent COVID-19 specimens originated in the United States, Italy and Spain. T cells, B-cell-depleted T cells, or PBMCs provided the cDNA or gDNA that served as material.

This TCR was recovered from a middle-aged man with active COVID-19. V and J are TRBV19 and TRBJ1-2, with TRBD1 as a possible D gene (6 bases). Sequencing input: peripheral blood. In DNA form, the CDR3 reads TGTGCCAGTAGTATAGATCTGGGGGCAACGGGCTATGGCTACACCTTC. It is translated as CASSIDLGATGYGYTF.